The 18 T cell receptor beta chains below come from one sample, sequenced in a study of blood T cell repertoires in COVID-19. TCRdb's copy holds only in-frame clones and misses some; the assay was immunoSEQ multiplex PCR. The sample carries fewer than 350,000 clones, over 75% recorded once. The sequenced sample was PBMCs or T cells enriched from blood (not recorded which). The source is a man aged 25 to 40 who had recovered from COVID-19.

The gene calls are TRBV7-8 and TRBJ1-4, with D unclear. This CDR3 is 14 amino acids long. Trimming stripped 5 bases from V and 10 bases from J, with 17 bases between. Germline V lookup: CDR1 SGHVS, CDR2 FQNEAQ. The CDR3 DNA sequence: TGTGCCAGCAGCCCCCGGGAGGGCTACACAAAACTGTTTTTT. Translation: CASSPREGYTKLFF.

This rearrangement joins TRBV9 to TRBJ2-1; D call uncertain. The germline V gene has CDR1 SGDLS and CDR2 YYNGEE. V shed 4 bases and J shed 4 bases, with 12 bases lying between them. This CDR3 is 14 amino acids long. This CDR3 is CASSPSGPYNEQFF. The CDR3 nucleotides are TGTGCCAGCAGCCCTTCTGGGCCTTACAATGAGCAGTTCTTC.

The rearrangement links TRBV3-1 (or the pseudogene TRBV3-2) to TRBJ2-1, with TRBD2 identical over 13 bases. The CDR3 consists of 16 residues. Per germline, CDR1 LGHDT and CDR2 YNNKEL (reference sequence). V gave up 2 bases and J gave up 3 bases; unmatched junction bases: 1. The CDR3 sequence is CASSQRTSGGYNEQFF. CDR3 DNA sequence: TGTGCCAGCAGCCAACGGACTAGCGGGGGCTACAATGAGCAGTTCTTC.

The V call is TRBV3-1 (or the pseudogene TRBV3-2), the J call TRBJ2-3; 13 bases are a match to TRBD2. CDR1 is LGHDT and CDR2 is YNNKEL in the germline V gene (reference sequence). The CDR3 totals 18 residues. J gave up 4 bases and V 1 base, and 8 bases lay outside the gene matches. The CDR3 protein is CASSQVLRLAGGSDTQYF. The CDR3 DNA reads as TGTGCCAGCAGCCAAGTCCTCCGACTAGCGGGGGGATCAGATACGCAGTATTTT.

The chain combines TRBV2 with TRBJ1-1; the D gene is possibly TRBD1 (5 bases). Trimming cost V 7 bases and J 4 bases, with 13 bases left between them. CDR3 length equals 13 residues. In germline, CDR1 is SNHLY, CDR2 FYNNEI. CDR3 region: CASTYGGGTEAFF. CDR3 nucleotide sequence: TGTGCCAGCACTTACGGGGGGGGCACTGAAGCTTTCTTT.

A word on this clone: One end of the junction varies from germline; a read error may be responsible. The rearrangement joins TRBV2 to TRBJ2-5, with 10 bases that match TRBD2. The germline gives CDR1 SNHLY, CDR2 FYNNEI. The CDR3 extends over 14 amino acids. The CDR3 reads CASSDLAGDSTVDF. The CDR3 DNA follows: TGTGCCAGCAGTGATCTAGCGGGGGACTCGACCGTGGACTTC.

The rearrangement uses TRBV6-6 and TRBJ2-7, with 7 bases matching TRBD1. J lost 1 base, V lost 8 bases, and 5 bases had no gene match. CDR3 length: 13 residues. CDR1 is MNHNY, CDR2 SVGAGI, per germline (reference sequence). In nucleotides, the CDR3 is TGTGCCAGCCAAAGGGACAGTTCCTACGAGCAGTACTTC. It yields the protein CASQRDSSYEQYF.

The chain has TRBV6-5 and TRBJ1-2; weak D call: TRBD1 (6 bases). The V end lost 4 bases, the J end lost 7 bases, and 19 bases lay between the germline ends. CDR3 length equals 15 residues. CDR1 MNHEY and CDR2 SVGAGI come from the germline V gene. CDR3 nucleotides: TGTGCCAGCAGTTTGGGAACAGGGCACCAGGGTGGCTACACCTTC. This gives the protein CASSLGTGHQGGYTF.

In DNA form, the CDR3 reads TGTGCCAGCTCACCATTCCGGGACAGGGTATCTAATGAAAAACTGTTTTTT. As protein: CASSPFRDRVSNEKLFF. The chain carries TRBV18 and TRBJ1-4; TRBD1 aligns across 9 bases. The CDR3 is made up of 17 amino acids. The ends lost 2 bases at V and 3 bases at J; junction bases unmatched: 7. CDR1 is KGHSH and CDR2 is LQKENI in the germline V gene.

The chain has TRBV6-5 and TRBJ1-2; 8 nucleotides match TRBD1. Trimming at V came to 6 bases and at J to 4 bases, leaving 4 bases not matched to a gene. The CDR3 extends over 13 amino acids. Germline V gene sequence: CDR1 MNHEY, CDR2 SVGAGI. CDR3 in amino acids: CASSTTGGYGYTF. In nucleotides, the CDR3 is TGTGCCAGCAGCACAACAGGGGGCTATGGCTACACCTTC.

The CDR3 spells CASSPTGLTEAFF. CDR3 nucleotides: TGTGCCAGCAGTCCGACAGGGCTTACTGAAGCTTTCTTT. The rearrangement links TRBV6-6 to TRBJ1-1, with 7 bases fitting TRBD1. This CDR3 has 13 residues. CDR1 is MNHNY and CDR2 is SVGAGI in the germline V gene (reference sequence). Losses at the gene ends were 5 bases for V and 5 bases for J; bases not matched to a gene: 5.

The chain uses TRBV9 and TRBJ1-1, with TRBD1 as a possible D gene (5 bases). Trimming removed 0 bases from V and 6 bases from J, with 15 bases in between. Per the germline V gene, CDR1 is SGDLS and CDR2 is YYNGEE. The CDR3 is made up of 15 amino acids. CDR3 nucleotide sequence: TGTGCCAGCAGCGTAGAAGGCAGGGCGGACCCTGAAGCTTTCTTT. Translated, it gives CASSVEGRADPEAFF.

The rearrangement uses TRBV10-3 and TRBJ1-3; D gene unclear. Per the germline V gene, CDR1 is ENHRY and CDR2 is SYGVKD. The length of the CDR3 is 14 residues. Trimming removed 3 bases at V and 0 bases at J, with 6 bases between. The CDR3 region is CAISDGSSGNTIYF. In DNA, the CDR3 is TGTGCCATCAGTGACGGTAGCTCTGGAAACACCATATATTTT.

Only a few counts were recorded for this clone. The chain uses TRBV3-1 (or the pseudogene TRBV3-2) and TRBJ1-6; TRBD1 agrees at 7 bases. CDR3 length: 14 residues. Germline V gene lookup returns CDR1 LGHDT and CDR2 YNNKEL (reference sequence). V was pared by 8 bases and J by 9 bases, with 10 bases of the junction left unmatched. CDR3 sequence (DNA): TGTGCCAGCCGAAAGACAGGGATGGCTTCACCCCTCCACTTT. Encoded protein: CASRKTGMASPLHF.

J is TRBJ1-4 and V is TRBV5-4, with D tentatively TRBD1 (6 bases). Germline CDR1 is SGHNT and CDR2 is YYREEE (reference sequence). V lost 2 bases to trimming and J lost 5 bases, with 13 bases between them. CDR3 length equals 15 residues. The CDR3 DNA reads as TGTGCCAGCAGCTTTACAGGGTCCCAGAATGAAAAACTGTTTTTT. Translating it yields CASSFTGSQNEKLFF. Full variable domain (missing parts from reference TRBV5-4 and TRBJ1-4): ETGVTQSPTHLIKTRGQQVTLRCSSQSGHNTVSWYQQALGQGPQFIFQYYREEENGRGNFPPRFSGLQFPNYSSELNVNALELDDSALYLCASSFTGSQNEKLFFGSGTQLSVL.

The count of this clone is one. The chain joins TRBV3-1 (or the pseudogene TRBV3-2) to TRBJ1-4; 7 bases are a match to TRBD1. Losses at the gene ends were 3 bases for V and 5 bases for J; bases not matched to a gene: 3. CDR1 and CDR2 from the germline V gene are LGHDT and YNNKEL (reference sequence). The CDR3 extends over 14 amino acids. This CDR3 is CASSHGTANEKLFF. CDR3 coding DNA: TGTGCCAGCAGCCACGGGACAGCCAATGAAAAACTGTTTTTT.

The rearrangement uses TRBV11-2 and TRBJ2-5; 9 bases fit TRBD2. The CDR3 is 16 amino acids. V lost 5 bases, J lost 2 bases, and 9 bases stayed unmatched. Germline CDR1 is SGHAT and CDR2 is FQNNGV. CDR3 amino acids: CASSHNSGGLQETQYF. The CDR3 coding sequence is TGTGCCAGCAGCCATAATAGCGGGGGCCTACAAGAGACCCAGTACTTC.

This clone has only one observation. Here the CDR3 DNA reads TGTGCCAGCAGTTACAGAGCGGGGGCCTACAATGAGCAGTTCTTC. Translating it yields CASSYRAGAYNEQFF. This chain links TRBV6-5 with TRBJ2-1; 8 bases match TRBD2. The CDR3 runs 15 residues. Germline V CDR1 and CDR2: MNHEY, SVGAGI. The V and J ends lost 2 bases and 2 bases, in that order; junction bases with no gene match: 2.